This TCR beta chain came from a study of cytomegalovirus exposure and HLA in healthy donors. Whole-study findings and limits: Some V segments (TRBV6-2 and TRBV6-3 among them) were excluded as indistinguishable.

The germline V gene encodes CDR1 MNHNS and CDR2 SASEGT. This CDR3 has 16 amino acids. V dropped 4 bases and J dropped 4; count of bases not matched to a gene: 7. For this clone: No antigen is known for it.

Amplification used 60 Vbeta primers and 13 Jbeta primers. TCRdb keeps only in-frame clones here, not all; method: immunoSEQ multiplex PCR. The data contain 100,000 or so clones, approximately 72% of them seen just once; the ten biggest clones take up less than 2.5%. The clonotype was recovered from a man aged 25-45 years in good health and CMV-seronegative. J is TRBJ1-5 and V is TRBV6-1; 10 positions agree with TRBD1. What was sequenced was PBMCs. CDR3 sequence reads: CASSAGTGVRNQPQHF. CDR3 coding DNA: TGTGCCAGCAGTGCCGGGACAGGGGTTCGGAATCAGCCCCAGCATTTT.